This T cell receptor (beta chain) originates from a study of blood T cell repertoires in COVID-19. On the study more broadly: Samples of COVID-19 (acute and convalescent) were obtained from the United States, Italy and Spain. T cells, B-cell-depleted T cells, or PBMCs provided the cDNA or gDNA that served as material.

Per the authors' pipeline: Cell counts per sample came from amplifying reference gene primers. Measured with immunoSEQ multiplex PCR; TCRdb has only the in-frame clones, and not every one. The V and J calls and clone size were taken over from that table, and D and trimming were inferred from the DNA. Among under 300,000 clones listed, about 85% were seen once. This CDR3 comprises 11 residues. Germline V CDR1 and CDR2: DFQATT, SNEGSKA (reference sequence). V lost 3 bases to trimming and J lost 3 bases, with 5 bases between them. The chain has TRBV20-1 and TRBJ1-2; no firm D call. The TCR originated in a man aged 25-45 years who had recovered from COVID-19. Material for sequencing was peripheral blood. CDR3 coding DNA: TGCAGTGCTAGCGGGGACTATGGCTACACCTTC. This translates into CSASGDYGYTF.